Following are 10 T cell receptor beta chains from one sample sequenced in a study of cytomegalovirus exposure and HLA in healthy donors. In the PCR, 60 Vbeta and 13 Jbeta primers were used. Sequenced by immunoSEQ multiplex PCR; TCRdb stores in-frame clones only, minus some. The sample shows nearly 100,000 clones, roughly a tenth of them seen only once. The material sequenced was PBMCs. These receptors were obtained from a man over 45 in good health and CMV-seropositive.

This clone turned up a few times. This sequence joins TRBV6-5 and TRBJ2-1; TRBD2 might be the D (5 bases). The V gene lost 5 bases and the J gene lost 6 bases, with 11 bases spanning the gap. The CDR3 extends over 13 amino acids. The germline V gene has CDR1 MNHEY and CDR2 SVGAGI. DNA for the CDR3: TGTGCCAGCAGTCTGATGGCGGGCAATGAGCAGTTCTTC. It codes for CASSLMAGNEQFF.

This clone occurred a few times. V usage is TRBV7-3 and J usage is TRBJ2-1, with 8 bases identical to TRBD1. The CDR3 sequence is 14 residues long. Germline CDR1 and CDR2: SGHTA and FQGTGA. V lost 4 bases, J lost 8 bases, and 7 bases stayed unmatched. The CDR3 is CASSSGQGGDEQFF. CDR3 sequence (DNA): TGTGCCAGCAGCTCCGGACAGGGTGGGGATGAGCAGTTCTTC.

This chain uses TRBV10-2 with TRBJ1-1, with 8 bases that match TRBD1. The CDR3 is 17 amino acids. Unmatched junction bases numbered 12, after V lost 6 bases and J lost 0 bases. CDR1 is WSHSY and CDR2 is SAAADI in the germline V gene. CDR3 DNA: TGCGCCAGCAGCCTATACGGACAGGGTACCATGAACACTGAAGCTTTCTTT. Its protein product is CASSLYGQGTMNTEAFF.

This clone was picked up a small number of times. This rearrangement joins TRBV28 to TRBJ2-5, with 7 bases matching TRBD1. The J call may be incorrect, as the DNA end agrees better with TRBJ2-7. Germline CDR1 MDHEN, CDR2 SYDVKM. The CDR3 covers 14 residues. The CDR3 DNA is TGTGCCAGCAGTTTTATCAGGGGGAAGAGCGAGCAGTACTTC. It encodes CASSFIRGKSEQYF.

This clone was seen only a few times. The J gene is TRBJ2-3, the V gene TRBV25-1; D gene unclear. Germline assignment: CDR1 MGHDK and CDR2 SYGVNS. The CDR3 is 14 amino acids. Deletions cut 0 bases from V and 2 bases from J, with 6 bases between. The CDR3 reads CASSEYSPTDTQYF. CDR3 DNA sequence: TGTGCCAGCAGTGAATATAGCCCCACAGATACGCAGTATTTT. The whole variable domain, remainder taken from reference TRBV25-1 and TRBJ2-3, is EADIYQTPRYLVIGTGKKITLECSQTMGHDKMYWYQQDPGMELHLIHYSYGVNSTEKGDLSSESTVSRIRTEHFPLTLESARPSHTSQYLCASSEYSPTDTQYFGPGTRLTVL.

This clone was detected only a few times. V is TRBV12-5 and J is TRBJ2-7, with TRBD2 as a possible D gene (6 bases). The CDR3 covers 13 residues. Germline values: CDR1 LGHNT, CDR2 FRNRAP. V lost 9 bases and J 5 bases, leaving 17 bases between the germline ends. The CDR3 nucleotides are TGTGCTAGCTTAGCGGACCTTCGGGACGAGCAGTACTTC. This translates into CASLADLRDEQYF.

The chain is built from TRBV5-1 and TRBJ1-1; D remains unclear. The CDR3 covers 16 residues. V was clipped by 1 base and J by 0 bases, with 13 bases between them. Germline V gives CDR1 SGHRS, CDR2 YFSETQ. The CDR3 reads CASSLSVLYLNTEAFF. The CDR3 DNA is TGCGCCAGCAGCTTGAGTGTGTTGTACTTGAACACTGAAGCTTTCTTT.

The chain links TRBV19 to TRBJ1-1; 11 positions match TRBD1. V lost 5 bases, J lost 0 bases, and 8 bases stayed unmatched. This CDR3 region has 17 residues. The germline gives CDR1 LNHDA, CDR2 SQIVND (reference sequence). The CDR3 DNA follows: TGTGCCAGTAGTGAGGACAGGGGGCGTCGGATGAACACTGAAGCTTTCTTT. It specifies CASSEDRGRRMNTEAFF.

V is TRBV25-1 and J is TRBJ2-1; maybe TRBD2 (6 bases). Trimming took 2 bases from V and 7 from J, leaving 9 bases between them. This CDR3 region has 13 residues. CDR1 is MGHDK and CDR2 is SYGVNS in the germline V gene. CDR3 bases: TGTGCCAGCAGTGAACGACTAGTTAATGAGCAGTTCTTC. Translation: CASSERLVNEQFF.

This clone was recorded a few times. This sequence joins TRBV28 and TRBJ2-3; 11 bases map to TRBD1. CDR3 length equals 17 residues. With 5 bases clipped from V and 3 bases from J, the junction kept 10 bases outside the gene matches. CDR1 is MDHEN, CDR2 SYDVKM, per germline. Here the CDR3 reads CASSPWTGGDKTDTQYF. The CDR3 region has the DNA TGTGCCAGCAGTCCATGGACAGGGGGCGATAAGACAGATACGCAGTATTTT. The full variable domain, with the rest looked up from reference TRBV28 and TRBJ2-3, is DVKVTQSSRYLVKRTGEKVFLECVQDMDHENMFWYRQDPGLGLRLIYFSYDVKMKEKGDIPEGYSVSREKKERFSLILESASTNQTSMYLCASSPWTGGDKTDTQYFGPGTRLTVL.